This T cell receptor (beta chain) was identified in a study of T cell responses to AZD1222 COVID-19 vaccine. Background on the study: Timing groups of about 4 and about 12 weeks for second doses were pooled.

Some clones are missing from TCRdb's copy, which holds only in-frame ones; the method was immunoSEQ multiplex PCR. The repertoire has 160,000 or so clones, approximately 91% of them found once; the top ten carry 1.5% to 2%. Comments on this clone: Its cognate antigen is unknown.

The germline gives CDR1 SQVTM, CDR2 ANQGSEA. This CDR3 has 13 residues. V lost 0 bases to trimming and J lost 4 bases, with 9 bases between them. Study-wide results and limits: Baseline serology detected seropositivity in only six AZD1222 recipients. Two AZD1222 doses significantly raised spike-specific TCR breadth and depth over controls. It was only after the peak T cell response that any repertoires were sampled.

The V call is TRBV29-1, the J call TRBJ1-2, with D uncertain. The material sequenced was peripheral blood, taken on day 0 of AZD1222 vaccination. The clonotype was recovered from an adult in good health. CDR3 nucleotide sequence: TGCAGCGTTGAAGATACCCTTTTCTATGGCTACACCTTC. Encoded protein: CSVEDTLFYGYTF.